This passage covers 29 T cell receptor beta chains from one sample sequenced in a study of T cell responses to AZD1222 COVID-19 vaccine. Using immunoSEQ multiplex PCR, the repertoire was profiled, and TCRdb retains in-frame clones only, with some absent. The sample shows 99,000 or so clones, over 75% of them seen only once. The material sequenced was peripheral blood, taken on day 0 of AZD1222 vaccination. The receptor source for this set is an adult in good health.

This clone was picked up one time. The chain couples TRBV2 to TRBJ1-4; D gene unclear. The CDR3 is 15 amino acids. The ends were cut back, 8 bases at V and 6 bases at J, with 19 bases in the middle. CDR1 is SNHLY, CDR2 FYNNEI, per germline. This CDR3 reads CASGPHKARDEKLFF. DNA of the CDR3: TGTGCCAGCGGGCCTCATAAGGCTCGGGATGAAAAACTGTTTTTT.

The rearrangement links TRBV7-8 to TRBJ2-7; unclear D gene. There are 13 residues in the CDR3. Germline CDR1 and CDR2: SGHVS and FQNEAQ. With 2 bases removed from V and 2 bases from J, the gap between germline ends came to 7 bases. CDR3 DNA: TGTGCCAGCAGCTTACAGGTGGCCTACGAGCAGTACTTC. Translated, it gives CASSLQVAYEQYF. The full variable domain, rest sourced from reference TRBV7-8 and TRBJ2-7, is GAGVSQSPRYKVAKRGQDVALRCDPISGHVSLFWYQQALGQGPEFLTYFQNEAQLDKSGLPSDRFFAERPEGSVSTLKIQRTQQEDSAVYLCASSLQVAYEQYFGPGTRLTVT.

This clone was seen a single time. The gene calls are TRBV29-1 and TRBJ2-1; 8 nucleotides align to TRBD2. Trimming cost V 7 bases and J 0 bases; bases outside gene matches: 5. In germline, CDR1 is SQVTM, CDR2 ANQGSEA. The CDR3 has 14 amino acids. The CDR3 DNA is TGCAGCGCCTTGAGCGGGAGCTCCTACAATGAGCAGTTCTTC. This sequence encodes CSALSGSSYNEQFF.

V usage is TRBV9 and J usage is TRBJ1-1; 8 bases are shared with TRBD1. CDR3 length: 17 amino acids. After removal of 3 bases from V and 3 bases from J, the junction contained 13 bases not matched to a gene. Per germline, CDR1 SGDLS and CDR2 YYNGEE. CDR3 nucleotides: TGTGCCAGCAGCGCGATCACAGGGGGAACGACGTACACTGAAGCTTTCTTT. Its protein product is CASSAITGGTTYTEAFF.

The CDR3 reads CASSQRLYGYTF. For the CDR3, the DNA is TGTGCCAGCAGCCAGAGACTCTATGGCTACACCTTC. The chain is built from TRBV14 and TRBJ1-2; D gene unclear. Germline V lookup: CDR1 SGHDN, CDR2 FVKESK. The V end was cut by 3 bases, the J end by 4 bases, with 6 bases between. CDR3 length: 12 amino acids.

V usage is TRBV27 and J usage is TRBJ2-3; 10 bases match TRBD2. After removal of 2 bases from V and 4 bases from J, the junction contained 9 bases not matched to a gene. The CDR3 is made up of 17 amino acids. Looked up from germline, CDR1 is MNHEY and CDR2 is SMNVEV (reference sequence). The chain's CDR3 is CASSLRLERGGPDTQYF. CDR3 in DNA: TGTGCCAGCAGTTTACGGCTAGAGCGGGGGGGACCAGATACGCAGTATTTT.

The chain has TRBV5-1 and TRBJ2-3; a possible D gene is TRBD2 (6 bases). In germline, CDR1 is SGHRS, CDR2 YFSETQ. The CDR3 runs to 15 residues. V gave up 0 bases and J gave up 0 bases, with 8 bases separating them. The CDR3 sequence is CASSLERVSTDTQYF. The CDR3 nucleotides read TGCGCCAGCAGCTTGGAGCGGGTGAGCACAGATACGCAGTATTTT.

CDR3 bases: TGTGCCAGCGCCCCCGGCACGCGTCGGGAAAAACTGTTTTTT. Its translation: CASAPGTRREKLFF. The genes are TRBV28 and TRBJ1-4; D is unresolved. CDR1 and CDR2 (germline): MDHEN, SYDVKM. The CDR3 runs to 14 residues. Trimming removed 8 bases from V and 8 bases from J, with 18 bases in between.

The V and J genes are TRBV10-3 and TRBJ1-3; the D gene is possibly TRBD1 (5 bases). There are 15 residues in the CDR3. Germline V gives CDR1 ENHRY, CDR2 SYGVKD. V lost 8 bases, J lost 0 bases, and 14 bases lay in between. The CDR3 nucleotides read TGTGCCATCGGGGACTCAGCGATCTCTGGAAACACCATATATTTT. Translating gives CAIGDSAISGNTIYF.

This chain joins TRBV28 and TRBJ1-4; D is ambiguous. Trimming cost V 1 base and J 0 bases, with 12 bases left between them. The germline V gene encodes CDR1 MDHEN and CDR2 SYDVKM. The CDR3 length is 17 residues. In DNA, the CDR3 is TGTGCCAGCAGTTTATTAGGGCAGCTTGCAACTAATGAAAAACTGTTTTTT. Its protein is CASSLLGQLATNEKLFF.

The chain joins TRBV12-3 or TRBV12-4 to TRBJ1-2, with D possibly being TRBD1 (6 bases). Deletions cut 6 bases from V and 2 bases from J, with 10 bases between. The CDR3 has 13 amino acids. The CDR3 sequence: CASSLDRNYGYTF. CDR3 bases: TGTGCCAGCAGCCTAGACAGGAACTATGGCTACACCTTC.

The rearrangement uses TRBV5-4 and TRBJ2-2, with D possibly matching TRBD1 (6 bases). The V end was cut by 4 bases, the J end by 3 bases, with 19 bases between. The CDR3 is made up of 17 amino acids. In germline, CDR1 is SGHNT, CDR2 YYREEE (reference sequence). The CDR3 nucleotides read TGTGCCAGCAGCCAGCCCAGGGGTTGGTTGGACACCGGGGAGCTGTTTTTT. This encodes CASSQPRGWLDTGELFF. The full variable domain, in which reference TRBV5-4 and TRBJ2-2 provide the parts outside the CDR3, is ETGVTQSPTHLIKTRGQQVTLRCSSQSGHNTVSWYQQALGQGPQFIFQYYREEENGRGNFPPRFSGLQFPNYSSELNVNALELDDSALYLCASSQPRGWLDTGELFFGEGSRLTVL.

The V call is TRBV9, the J call TRBJ2-1, with D uncertain. The CDR3 consists of 15 residues. Germline CDR1 and CDR2: SGDLS and YYNGEE. V was pared by 1 base and J by 5 bases, with 13 bases between. DNA of the CDR3: TGTGCCAGCAGCGTAACCGGATACCCTAACAATGAGCAGTTCTTC. It specifies CASSVTGYPNNEQFF.

The rearrangement links TRBV28 to TRBJ1-5, with TRBD1 matching over 9 bases. The CDR3 covers 15 residues. CDR1 is MDHEN, CDR2 SYDVKM, per germline. Trimming cost V 7 bases and J 2 bases; bases outside gene matches: 6. This chain's CDR3 is CASKLRDRGNQPQHF. CDR3 DNA sequence: TGTGCCAGCAAACTCCGGGACAGGGGCAATCAGCCCCAGCATTTT.

The chain recombines TRBV28 with TRBJ1-6; unclear D gene. Trimming left V 3 bases short and J 8 bases short, with 11 bases between. Germline V lookup: CDR1 MDHEN, CDR2 SYDVKM. The CDR3 is made up of 14 amino acids. CDR3 DNA: TGTGCCAGCAGTTTGGGTGGGTCCCATTCACCCCTCCACTTT. Amino acid sequence: CASSLGGSHSPLHF.

V is TRBV7-8 and J is TRBJ2-5; D might be TRBD2 (5 bases). The CDR3 is made up of 11 amino acids. In germline, CDR1 is SGHVS, CDR2 FQNEAQ. Trimming left V 5 bases short and J 6 bases short, with 7 bases between. The CDR3 bases are TGTGCCAGCAGCGCGGGCCAGACCCAGTACTTC. This translates into CASSAGQTQYF.

The chain has TRBV6-5 and TRBJ1-5; D gene uncertain. CDR3 length: 13 residues. The germline gives CDR1 MNHEY, CDR2 SVGAGI. V was cut by 5 bases and J by 9 bases, with 14 bases left in between. The CDR3 bases are TGTGCCAGCAGTCCGAGACAACGACGGCCCCAGCATTTT. Residues: CASSPRQRRPQHF.

This clone was seen just once. The rearrangement links TRBV6-6 to TRBJ1-6; 7 bases are shared with TRBD1. Germline assignment: CDR1 MNHNY and CDR2 SVGAGI (reference sequence). This CDR3 is 14 amino acids long. J lost 6 bases, V lost 8 bases, and 7 bases had no gene match. CDR3 sequence (DNA): TGTGCCAGCGAGCGGACAGGTGTTAATTCACCCCTCCACTTT. Its translation: CASERTGVNSPLHF.

The rearrangement joins TRBV19 to TRBJ1-3, with unresolved D. In germline, CDR1 is LNHDA, CDR2 SQIVND (reference sequence). Trimming took off 5 bases at V and 0 bases at J, with 14 bases between the two ends. This CDR3 spans 16 amino acids. CDR3 residues: CASSVRLPFSGNTIYF. The CDR3, as DNA: TGTGCCAGTAGTGTACGGCTCCCCTTCTCTGGAAACACCATATATTTT. The whole variable domain, remainder taken from reference TRBV19 and TRBJ1-3, is DGGITQSPKYLFRKEGQNVTLSCEQNLNHDAMYWYRQDPGQGLRLIYYSQIVNDFQKGDIAEGYSVSREKKESFPLTVTSAQKNPTAFYLCASSVRLPFSGNTIYFGEGSWLTVV.

J is TRBJ2-1 and V is TRBV24-1; possibly TRBD2 for D (7 bases). V was shortened by 5 bases and J by 2 bases, with 9 bases between the two germline ends. The germline V gene has CDR1 KGHDR and CDR2 SFDVKD. The CDR3 is made up of 14 amino acids. The CDR3 spells CATSGEGAYNEQFF. CDR3 DNA sequence: TGTGCCACCAGTGGGGAGGGGGCCTACAATGAGCAGTTCTTC.

This clone was recorded once. The rearrangement links TRBV7-9 to TRBJ1-1; tentatively, D is TRBD1 (5 bases). Germline V gene data show CDR1 as SEHNR and CDR2 as FQNEAQ (reference sequence). The V gene lost 5 bases and the J gene lost 4 bases, with 17 bases spanning the gap. The CDR3 is made up of 15 amino acids. CDR3 nucleotides: TGTGCCAGCAGCCCCTTAAGTGGGGGTATCACTGAAGCTTTCTTT. Translating it yields CASSPLSGGITEAFF.

V and J are TRBV19 and TRBJ1-6, with D uncertain. Germline CDR1 and CDR2: LNHDA and SQIVND (reference sequence). This CDR3 region has 13 residues. V was shortened by 4 bases and J by 8 bases, with 9 bases between the two germline ends. The CDR3 loop reads CASSTGWDSPLHF. CDR3 sequence (DNA): TGTGCCAGTAGTACGGGATGGGATTCACCCCTCCACTTT.

The chain recombines TRBV19 with TRBJ1-3, with 9 bases matching TRBD1. CDR1 is LNHDA, CDR2 SQIVND, per germline (reference sequence). There are 18 residues in the CDR3. After removal of 6 bases from V and 0 bases from J, the junction contained 12 bases not matched to a gene. This CDR3 reads CASRGTGLLVNSGNTIYF. The CDR3 region has the DNA TGTGCCAGTAGAGGGACAGGGCTCCTCGTAAACTCTGGAAACACCATATATTTT.

The chain carries TRBV7-2 and TRBJ1-1; 7 bases align to TRBD1. Germline V gene lookup returns CDR1 SGHTA and CDR2 FQGNSA. With V trimmed by 5 bases and J by 0 bases, 3 bases remained unmatched. The CDR3 spans 14 residues. CDR3 DNA sequence: TGTGCCAGCAGCCCAGACAGGGTGAACACTGAAGCTTTCTTT. Protein: CASSPDRVNTEAFF.

V and J are TRBV19 and TRBJ1-3; no firm D call. The CDR3 has 15 residues. Germline CDR1 LNHDA, CDR2 SQIVND (reference sequence). V lost 3 bases, J lost 0 bases, and 9 bases lay in between. This CDR3 reads CASSIQRNSGNTIYF. The CDR3 DNA reads TGTGCCAGTAGTATTCAGAGGAACTCTGGAAACACCATATATTTT.

The genes are TRBV4-1 and TRBJ2-7, with 7 bases matching TRBD2. The CDR3 contains 15 residues. Germline assignment: CDR1 MGHRA and CDR2 YSYEKL. With V trimmed by 4 bases and J by 6 bases, 12 bases remained unmatched. Here the CDR3 reads CASSPLPGGWGEQYF. The CDR3 DNA reads TGCGCCAGCAGCCCCCTGCCGGGAGGTTGGGGCGAGCAGTACTTC.

The genes are TRBV6-5 and TRBJ2-7; TRBD1 might be the D (6 bases). Trimming pared 6 bases from V and 5 bases from J, leaving 14 bases between. Germline lookup yields CDR1 MNHEY and CDR2 SVGAGI. This CDR3 has 13 residues. CDR3 coding DNA: TGTGCCAGCAGCCTTTACAGGGCCCACGAGCAGTACTTC. Encoded protein: CASSLYRAHEQYF.

Within the sample, this clone is medium-sized. The J gene is TRBJ2-3, the V gene TRBV19, with TRBD1 matching 7 bases. V lost 1 base, J lost 4 bases, and 8 bases stayed unmatched. CDR1 is LNHDA and CDR2 is SQIVND in the germline V gene (reference sequence). The CDR3 spans 16 residues. CDR3 sequence reads: CASSIGQGRAADTQYF. DNA of the CDR3: TGTGCCAGTAGTATAGGACAGGGAAGAGCGGCAGATACGCAGTATTTT.

The rearrangement uses TRBV15 and TRBJ2-2; D unresolved. V was shortened by 0 bases and J by 5 bases, with 10 bases between the two germline ends. The CDR3 extends over 15 amino acids. The germline V gene encodes CDR1 LNHNV and CDR2 YYDKDF (reference sequence). This CDR3 is CATSRESGRTGELFF. The CDR3, as DNA: TGTGCCACCAGCAGAGAGTCAGGAAGAACCGGGGAGCTGTTTTTT.